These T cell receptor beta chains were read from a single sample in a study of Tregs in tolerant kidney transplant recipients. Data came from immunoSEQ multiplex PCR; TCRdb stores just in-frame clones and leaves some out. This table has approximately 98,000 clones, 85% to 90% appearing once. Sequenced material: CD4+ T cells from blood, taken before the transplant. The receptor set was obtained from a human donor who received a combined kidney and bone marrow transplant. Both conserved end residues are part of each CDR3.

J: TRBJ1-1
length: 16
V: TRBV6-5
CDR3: CASSYSSTKANTEAFF

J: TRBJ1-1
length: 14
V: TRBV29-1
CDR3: CSVPVPGRDTEAFF

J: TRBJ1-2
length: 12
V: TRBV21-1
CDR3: CASSSLDYGYTF

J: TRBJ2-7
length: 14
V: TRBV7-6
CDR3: CASSLRQGAYEQYF

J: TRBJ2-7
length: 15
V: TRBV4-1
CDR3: CASSQVGTGRYEQYF

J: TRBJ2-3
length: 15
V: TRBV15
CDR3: CATSKGQVETDTQYF

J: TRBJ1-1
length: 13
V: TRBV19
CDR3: CASRTTGGGEAFF

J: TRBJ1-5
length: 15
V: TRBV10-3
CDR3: CAISGQPIGNQPQHF

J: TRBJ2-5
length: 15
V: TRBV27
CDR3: CASSSRTGGRETQYF

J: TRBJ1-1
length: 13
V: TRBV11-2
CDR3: CASSLDLRFEAFF